A single T cell receptor beta chain is shown here with its context. This entry belongs to a study of cytomegalovirus exposure and HLA in healthy donors. Study-wide background: Early released data had about 80 million unique TCRs, all coming from HLA-typed donors.

Both 60 Vbeta primers and 13 Jbeta primers went into the PCR. Libraries were prepared by immunoSEQ multiplex PCR; TCRdb keeps only in-frame clonotypes and omits some of them. The repertoire holds 130,000 or so clones, with roughly 82% as singletons. The sequence was obtained from a male donor in good health and CMV-seropositive. Sequencing was done on a sample of PBMCs.

The CDR3 loop is CASSRQDRIYGYTF. CDR3 DNA: TGTGCCAGCAGTCGACAGGACAGAATCTATGGCTACACCTTC. The chain carries TRBV28 and TRBJ1-2; perhaps TRBD1 as D (6 bases). The germline gives CDR1 MDHEN, CDR2 SYDVKM. The CDR3 has 14 residues. V lost 5 bases and J lost 4, with 14 bases in between.